This paragraph reports one TCR beta chain. Its target is not known. This specimen comes from a study of CD8 T cells in Susac syndrome. Regarding the study as a whole: Across the total CD8+ repertoires, over 15 Susac-specific public clones were found. The CD8+ TEMRA repertoires yielded five such clones. TEMRA cells and active patients showed peak Susac CD8+ clonal expansion.

RNA amounts of about 0.5 to 1 ug underwent reverse transcription with random hexamers. An immunoSEQ multiplex PCR amplified TCR beta CDR3 over 54 Vbeta and 13 Jbeta. TCRdb ran MiXCR on the immunoSEQ multiplex PCR reads and lists one entry per CDR3 protein. The sample gives around 100,000 distinct CDR3 sequences, approximately 95% of which show up once; more than 0.3% is in the top ten. Germline CDR1 reads LNHNV; CDR2 reads YYDKDF (reference sequence). Between the trimmed V and J ends, which lost 0 bases and 5 bases, there was a span of 7 bases. The CDR3 loop spans 13 amino acids. What was sequenced was CD8+ T cells from PBMCs. The TCR sequence derives from a human donor with Susac syndrome. This chain joins TRBV15 and TRBJ2-5, with no clear D. The CDR3 sequence is CATSRDMSETQYF. CDR3 coding DNA: TGTGCCACCAGCAGAGATATGTCGGAGACCCAGTACTTC.